The 2 T cell receptor beta chains presented below share a single source sample, sequenced in a study of OX40 agonist ivuxolimab in advanced cancers. TCRdb's table, derived via immunoSEQ multiplex PCR, lists solely in-frame clones and lacks some. Found here are about 68,000 clones, about 83% of them singletons; the top ten hold 0.55% to 0.85%. The material was CD4+ or CD8+ T cells sorted from blood, obtained in a trial of the OX40 agonist ivuxolimab. Every receptor here comes from an adult with an advanced solid tumor such as melanoma, head and neck, liver or kidney cancer.

This clone was seen once. The chain employs TRBV7-2 and TRBJ1-5; 7 positions match TRBD1. The germline V gene encodes CDR1 SGHTA and CDR2 FQGNSA. V gave up 7 bases and J gave up 2 bases; unmatched junction bases: 5. This CDR3 is built from 14 residues. CDR3 DNA sequence: TGTGCCAGCATCAGCAGGGGGGGCAATCAGCCCCAGCATTTT. Amino acid sequence: CASISRGGNQPQHF.

The CDR3 reads CASSQAPGETQYF. The DNA for the CDR3 is TGTGCCAGCAGCCAGGCGCCCGGAGAGACCCAGTACTTC. V and J are TRBV9 and TRBJ2-5, with D unclear. This CDR3 spans 13 amino acids. Trimming left V 4 bases short and J 4 bases short, with 11 bases between. The V gene's germline CDR1 is SGDLS and CDR2 YYNGEE. The full variable domain, its missing parts supplied by reference TRBV9 and TRBJ2-5, is DSGVTQTPKHLITATGQRVTLRCSPRSGDLSVYWYQQSLDQGLQFLIQYYNGEERAKGNILERFSAQQFPDLHSELNLSSLELGDSALYFCASSQAPGETQYFGPGTRLLVL.